This passage covers 23 T cell receptor beta chains from one sample sequenced in a study of shared clonotypes between healthy human individuals. The repertoire was sequenced with immunoSEQ multiplex PCR; TCRdb's copy has only in-frame clones and lacks some. The table includes 1.6 million or so clones, less than 99% detected once. Sample: naive CD4+ T cells sorted from blood. Subset specified: CD45RA+ positively selected. All receptors come from a man under 40 in good health.

A single count supports this clone. Other DNA sequences in the sample encode the same CDR3. The chain couples TRBV5-1 to TRBJ2-3; the match to TRBD2 covers 9 bases. The trim removed 0 bases at V and 4 bases at J, leaving 3 bases unmatched. Germline V gene sequence: CDR1 SGHRS, CDR2 YFSETQ. CDR3 length: 15 residues. CDR3 nucleotide sequence: TGCGCCAGCAGCTTGGGGGTAGCGGGAGCAGATACGCAGTATTTT. Amino acids: CASSLGVAGADTQYF.

V usage is TRBV2 and J usage is TRBJ2-5; 9 bases are shared with TRBD2. CDR1 and CDR2 (germline): SNHLY, FYNNEI. The CDR3 sequence is 14 residues long. V shed 6 bases and J 3 bases; nucleotides not matched to a gene: 5. In DNA form, the CDR3 reads TGTGCCAGCAGAAGGGGACTAGCAGAAGAGACCCAGTACTTC. Translated: CASRRGLAEETQYF.

The rearrangement links TRBV27 to TRBJ2-1; D is perhaps TRBD2 (5 bases). CDR1 and CDR2 from the germline V gene are MNHEY and SMNVEV (reference sequence). V was clipped by 4 bases and J by 5 bases, with 15 bases between them. The CDR3 spans 15 residues. The CDR3 region is CASSSPERWDNEQFF. CDR3 coding DNA: TGTGCCAGCAGTTCCCCCGAGCGGTGGGACAATGAGCAGTTCTTC.

The chain combines TRBV7-3 with TRBJ2-6; TRBD2 matches at 15 bases. This CDR3 region has 18 residues. CDR1 and CDR2 from the germline V gene are SGHTA and FQGTGA. J was trimmed by 2 bases and V by 10 bases; bases with no gene match: 9. This chain's CDR3 is CATGLAGGPGTGANVLTF. The CDR3 DNA reads as TGTGCCACAGGACTAGCGGGAGGGCCTGGGACTGGGGCCAACGTCCTGACTTTC. The complete variable domain, with remaining parts taken from reference TRBV7-3 and TRBJ2-6, reads GAGVSQTPSNKVTEKGKYVELRCDPISGHTALYWYRQSLGQGPEFLIYFQGTGAADDSGLPNDRFFAVRPEGSVSTLKIQRTERGDSAVYLCATGLAGGPGTGANVLTFGAGSRLTVL.

The J gene is TRBJ2-7, the V gene TRBV6-5; 10 bases fit TRBD1. V was clipped by 4 bases and J by 7 bases; unmatched bases: 4. CDR1 MNHEY and CDR2 SVGAGI come from the germline V gene. This CDR3 region has 13 residues. The CDR3 DNA reads as TGTGCCAGCAGTTTGGACAGGGGGTTTGAGCAGTACTTC. Its protein is CASSLDRGFEQYF.

This clone occurred once. The chain is built from TRBV28 and TRBJ1-4; 8 nucleotides match TRBD1. V gave up 8 bases and J gave up 2 bases; unmatched junction bases: 7. The CDR3 totals 15 residues. Germline values: CDR1 MDHEN, CDR2 SYDVKM. The DNA for the CDR3 is TGTGCCAGCCAGAATGGACAGGGCACTAATGAAAAACTGTTTTTT. The encoded protein is CASQNGQGTNEKLFF.

The V call is TRBV18, the J call TRBJ2-3; D gene unclear. Germline V gene lookup returns CDR1 KGHSH and CDR2 LQKENI. CDR3 length: 15 amino acids. The ends were cut back, 5 bases at V and 5 bases at J, with 17 bases in the middle. The DNA for the CDR3 is TGTGCCAGCTCAAGAAAGGCACAAGCCGTAGATACGCAGTATTTT. Translated, it gives CASSRKAQAVDTQYF.

The V gene is TRBV2, the J gene TRBJ2-5, with 13 nucleotides matching TRBD2. Germline lookup yields CDR1 SNHLY and CDR2 FYNNEI. The CDR3 covers 14 residues. V dropped 7 bases and J dropped 6; count of bases not matched to a gene: 5. The CDR3 nucleotides are TGTGCCAGCAAGGGACTAGCGGGACTTCAGACCCAGTACTTC. Translating gives CASKGLAGLQTQYF.

Worth noting for this clone: The sample contains more than one DNA sequence encoding this CDR3. The chain carries TRBV9 and TRBJ2-1, with 9 positions matching TRBD2. The J segment lost 0 bases and the V segment lost 0 bases, leaving 1 base of the junction unmatched. The CDR3 loop spans 16 amino acids. The germline V gene has CDR1 SGDLS and CDR2 YYNGEE. The CDR3 sequence is CASSVGGRGSYNEQFF. Written as DNA, the CDR3 is TGTGCCAGCAGCGTAGGCGGGAGGGGCTCCTACAATGAGCAGTTCTTC.

V gene TRBV5-1 combines with J gene TRBJ1-1; a weak D match, TRBD1 (5 bases). Per germline, CDR1 SGHRS and CDR2 YFSETQ. The CDR3 runs 17 residues. V lost 0 bases and J lost 3, with 18 bases in between. This CDR3 is CASSLAPSQGTYTEAFF. CDR3 in DNA: TGCGCCAGCAGCTTGGCCCCGTCTCAAGGGACCTACACTGAAGCTTTCTTT.

The chain couples TRBV7-8 to TRBJ1-1; a possible D gene is TRBD1 (6 bases). This CDR3 spans 15 amino acids. V was clipped by 3 bases and J by 0 bases, with 11 bases between them. CDR1 is SGHVS, CDR2 FQNEAQ, per germline. CDR3 sequence (DNA): TGTGCCAGCAGCTTCCGGGCAGGGGTGAACACTGAAGCTTTCTTT. Its protein is CASSFRAGVNTEAFF.

The rearrangement links TRBV7-2 to TRBJ1-2; D might be TRBD1 (6 bases). Between the trimmed V and J ends, which lost 6 bases and 7 bases, there was a span of 18 bases. This CDR3 comprises 14 residues. Germline V gives CDR1 SGHTA, CDR2 FQGNSA. CDR3 nucleotides: TGTGCCAGCAGACAAGAGTGGCAGGGGTCTGGCTACACCTTC. It translates to CASRQEWQGSGYTF.

V and J are TRBV5-1 and TRBJ2-7, with a tentative D call TRBD1 (5 bases). CDR1 SGHRS and CDR2 YFSETQ come from the germline V gene. The ends were cut back, 5 bases at V and 4 bases at J, with 31 bases in the middle. This CDR3 contains 19 residues. This chain's CDR3 is CASSHQLYTGTSQSYEQYF. The CDR3 DNA reads TGCGCCAGCAGTCACCAATTATATACAGGTACGAGCCAGAGTTACGAGCAGTACTTC.

The chain carries TRBV5-1 and TRBJ2-1; a weak D match, TRBD1 (6 bases). Germline V lookup: CDR1 SGHRS, CDR2 YFSETQ. The CDR3 length is 15 residues. V gave up 1 base and J gave up 3 bases, with 11 bases separating them. The CDR3 DNA reads TGCGCCAGCAGCTTGCAGGGGTCCCACTACAATGAGCAGTTCTTC. Translated, it gives CASSLQGSHYNEQFF.

V is TRBV7-8 and J is TRBJ1-4; TRBD1 aligns across 7 bases. The V gene end was trimmed by 4 bases and the J gene end by 3 bases; junction bases not matched to a gene: 11. This CDR3 is 17 amino acids long. Per the germline V gene, CDR1 is SGHVS and CDR2 is FQNEAQ. The DNA for the CDR3 is TGTGCCAGCAGCTCTACAGGGGTCGGGTCGGCTAATGAAAAACTGTTTTTT. Translating gives CASSSTGVGSANEKLFF.

V and J are TRBV6-1 and TRBJ2-7; D gene unclear. V was clipped by 2 bases and J by 3 bases, with 5 bases between them. From germline, CDR1 is MNHNS and CDR2 SASEGT. The CDR3 spans 12 residues. CDR3 loop: CASSETFYEQYF. The CDR3 DNA reads TGTGCCAGCAGTGAAACATTCTACGAGCAGTACTTC.

The gene calls are TRBV5-4 and TRBJ2-7; TRBD2 matches 8 bases. The germline V gene has CDR1 SGHNT and CDR2 YYREEE (reference sequence). Trimming took 5 bases from V and 2 from J; bases not matched to a gene: 9. This CDR3 has 15 amino acids. CDR3 loop: CASSRPGGPAYEQYF. The CDR3 DNA reads as TGTGCCAGCAGTCGTCCGGGAGGGCCTGCCTACGAGCAGTACTTC.

CDR3 DNA: TGTGCCAGCTCACCGCTTAGCGGGAGCCCCCAGAAGGAGCAGTACTTC. Translated, it gives CASSPLSGSPQKEQYF. V is TRBV18 and J is TRBJ2-7, with 9 positions matching TRBD2. The V gene's germline CDR1 is KGHSH and CDR2 LQKENI. This CDR3 contains 16 residues. After removal of 3 bases from V and 7 bases from J, the junction contained 13 bases not matched to a gene.

CDR3 loop: CASSPSDPTGAHLLTYEQYF. For the CDR3, the DNA is TGTGCCAGCAGCCCCAGCGACCCGACCGGGGCCCACCTTTTGACTTACGAGCAGTACTTC. The chain combines TRBV9 with TRBJ2-7, with D perhaps assigned TRBD1 or TRBD2 (5 bases each). The CDR3 is made up of 20 amino acids. Trimming removed 4 bases from V and 4 bases from J, with 33 bases in between. Germline loops: CDR1 SGDLS, CDR2 YYNGEE.

The chain is built from TRBV2 and TRBJ1-5; D uncertain. This CDR3 region has 13 residues. V gave up 4 bases and J gave up 5 bases, with 9 bases separating them. Germline CDR1 and CDR2: SNHLY and FYNNEI. The CDR3 region has the DNA TGTGCCAGCAGTGGTCCCGGCCATCAGCCCCAGCATTTT. As protein: CASSGPGHQPQHF.

V and J are TRBV4-2 and TRBJ2-3, with 16 nucleotides matching TRBD2. The germline CDR1 and CDR2 sequences are LGHNA and YNFKEQ. The CDR3 has 18 residues. The V and J ends lost 4 bases and 2 bases, in that order; junction bases with no gene match: 6. The CDR3 sequence: CASSPGLAGGPYTDTQYF. For the CDR3, the DNA is TGTGCCAGCAGCCCGGGACTAGCGGGAGGGCCCTACACAGATACGCAGTATTTT.

This chain uses TRBV5-1 with TRBJ2-7; 8 bases are shared with TRBD1. The CDR3 spans 15 residues. The germline gives CDR1 SGHRS, CDR2 YFSETQ. After removal of 2 bases from V and 5 bases from J, the junction contained 9 bases not matched to a gene. For the CDR3, the DNA is TGCGCCAGCAGCTTAATCCCGGGACAGGCCAACGAGCAGTACTTC. Translation: CASSLIPGQANEQYF.

The chain is built from TRBV4-1 and TRBJ1-1; D is perhaps TRBD1 (6 bases). Germline-derived CDR1 and CDR2 are MGHRA and YSYEKL. The V gene lost 0 bases and the J gene lost 5 bases, with 13 bases spanning the gap. The CDR3 extends over 15 amino acids. CDR3: CASSQEGGGGTEAFF. For the CDR3, the DNA is TGCGCCAGCAGCCAAGAAGGAGGGGGTGGGACTGAAGCTTTCTTT.